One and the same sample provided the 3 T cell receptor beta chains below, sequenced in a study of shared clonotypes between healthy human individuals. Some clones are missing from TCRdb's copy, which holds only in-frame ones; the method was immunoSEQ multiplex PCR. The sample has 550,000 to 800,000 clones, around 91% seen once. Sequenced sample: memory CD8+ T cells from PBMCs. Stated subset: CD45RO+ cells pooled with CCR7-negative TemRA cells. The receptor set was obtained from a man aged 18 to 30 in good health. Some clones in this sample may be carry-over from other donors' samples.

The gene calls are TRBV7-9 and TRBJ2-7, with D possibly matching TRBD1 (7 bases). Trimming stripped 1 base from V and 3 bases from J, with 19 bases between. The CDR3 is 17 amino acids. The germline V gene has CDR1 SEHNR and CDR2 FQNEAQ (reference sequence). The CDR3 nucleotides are TGTGCCAGCAGCTTAGTCATAGCGCAGGGGGGTTTCTACGAGCAGTACTTC. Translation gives CASSLVIAQGGFYEQYF.

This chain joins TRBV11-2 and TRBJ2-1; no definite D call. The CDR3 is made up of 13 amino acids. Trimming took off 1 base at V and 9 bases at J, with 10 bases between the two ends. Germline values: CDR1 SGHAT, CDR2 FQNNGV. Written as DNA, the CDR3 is TGTGCCAGCAGCTTAGTTGTAGTCGGTGAGCAGTTCTTC. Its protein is CASSLVVVGEQFF.

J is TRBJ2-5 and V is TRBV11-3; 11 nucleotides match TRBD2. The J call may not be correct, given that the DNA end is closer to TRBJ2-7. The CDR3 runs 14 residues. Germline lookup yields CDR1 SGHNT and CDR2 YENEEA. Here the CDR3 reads CASSPSGRPHEQYF. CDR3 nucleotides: TGTGCCAGCAGCCCTAGCGGGAGGCCCCACGAGCAGTACTTC.